This T cell receptor (beta chain) is from a study of shared T cell receptors in the human thymus. Repertoires were generated with immunoSEQ multiplex PCR, while TCRdb's copy carries only in-frame clones and drops some. The sample consists of approximately 490,000 clones, about four fifths of them appearing once. V trimming: 5 bases; J trimming: 5 bases; junction bases outside the gene matches: 6. The CDR3 length is 14 residues. Germline CDR1 and CDR2: MNHEY and SVGAGI. This sample also belongs to another study, concerning human thymus T cells. According to that study: Thymic repertoires of unrelated individuals were reported in related research to overlap highly.

The TCR sequence derives from a boy under two years old with a congenital heart defect. The sequencing input was thymocytes. The J gene is TRBJ1-5, the V gene TRBV6-5; 7 bases map to TRBD1. The CDR3 region has the DNA TGTGCCAGCAGTGTGGACAGGTGGGATCAGCCCCAGCATTTT. This codes for CASSVDRWDQPQHF.